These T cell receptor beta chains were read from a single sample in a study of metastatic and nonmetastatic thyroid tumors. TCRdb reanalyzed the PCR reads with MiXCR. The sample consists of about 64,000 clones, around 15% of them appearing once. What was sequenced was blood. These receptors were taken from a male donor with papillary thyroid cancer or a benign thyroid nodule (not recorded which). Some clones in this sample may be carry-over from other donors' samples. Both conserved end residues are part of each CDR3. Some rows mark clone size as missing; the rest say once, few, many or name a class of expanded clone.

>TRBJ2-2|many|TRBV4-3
CASSQDKAVLGELFF
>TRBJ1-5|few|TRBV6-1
CASSESQGRNQPQHF
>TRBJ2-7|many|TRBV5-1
CASSSHSGGVYYEQYF
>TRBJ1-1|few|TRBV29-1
CSVLRFDTEAFF
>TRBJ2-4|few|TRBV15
CATSPDWDLAKNIQYF
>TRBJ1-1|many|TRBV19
CASSLGRLNTEAFF
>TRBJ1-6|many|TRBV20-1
CSAKREDRGFFNSPLHF
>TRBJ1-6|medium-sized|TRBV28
CASSLDDNPPLHF
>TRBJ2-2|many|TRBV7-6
CASSLGGEFGELFF
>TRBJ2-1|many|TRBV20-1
CSASDGDQTFFF
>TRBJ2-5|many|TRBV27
CASSKGPPSGETQYF
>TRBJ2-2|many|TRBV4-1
CASSQEVGVGAWELFF
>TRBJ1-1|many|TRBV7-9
CASRATGTEAFF
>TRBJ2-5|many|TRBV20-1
CSARDQGSRETQYF
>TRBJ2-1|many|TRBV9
CASSVGGRALNEQFF
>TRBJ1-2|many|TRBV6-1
CASTTGLAGYTF
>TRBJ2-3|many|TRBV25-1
CASSDRTGMDTQYF
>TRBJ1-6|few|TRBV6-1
CASSTDAQSPLHF
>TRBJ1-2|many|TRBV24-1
CATSDSFYGYTF
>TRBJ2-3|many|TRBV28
CASSYPPQSTDTQYF
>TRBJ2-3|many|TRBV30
CAWSRTSGFLDTQYF
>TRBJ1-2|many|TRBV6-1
CASSEGQGNNYGYTF
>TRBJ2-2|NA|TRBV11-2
CASSLGYVLTGWDTGELFF
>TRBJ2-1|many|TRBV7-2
CASSLTVNNEQFF
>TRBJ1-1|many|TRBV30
CAWSEGIKRMNTEAFF
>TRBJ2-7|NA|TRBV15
CATSRDFLPRGPESLVGYEQYF
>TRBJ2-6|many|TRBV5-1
CASSFGTSGANVLTF
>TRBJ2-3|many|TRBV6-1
CASSQGLAGVRNTQYF
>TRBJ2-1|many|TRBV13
CASSSGQSAEQFF